The 5 T cell receptor beta chains below come from one sample, sequenced in a study of human T cells and chemical hapten exposure. TCRdb independently ran MiXCR on the RACE reads; one entry per CDR3 protein. The data show about 110,000 distinct CDR3 sequences, under 40% seen once. Regarding time point: patch test 3, about 24 weeks after DPC sensitization. Treatment indicated: therapeutic diphenylcyclopropenone sensitization with weekly scalp DPC. This specimen consisted of whole blood, obtained in connection with sensitization to the hapten diphenylcyclopropenone (DPC). The receptors derive from a man aged 40-49 years with alopecia areata. Some clones in this sample may be carry-over from other donors' samples.

The chain uses TRBV7-2 and TRBJ1-2; D gene uncertain. V was cut by 0 bases and J by 0 bases, with 5 bases left in between. Germline CDR1 and CDR2: SGHTA and FQGNSA. CDR3 length equals 14 residues. The CDR3 loop reads CASSLARANYGYTF. The CDR3 DNA is TGTGCCAGCAGCTTAGCGAGGGCTAACTATGGCTACACCTTC.

This clonotype was found a few times. This chain connects TRBV7-2 to TRBJ1-1; possible D gene TRBD1, 5 bases. CDR1 and CDR2 (germline): SGHTA, FQGNSA. This CDR3 comprises 15 residues. Between the trimmed V and J ends, which lost 3 bases and 3 bases, there was a span of 14 bases. The CDR3 DNA follows: TGTGCCAGCAGCTTTCGGATGGCAGGGTACACTGAAGCTTTCTTT. Translation: CASSFRMAGYTEAFF.

The J gene is TRBJ2-5, the V gene TRBV29-1; possibly TRBD1 for D (6 bases). V lost 5 bases and J 5 bases, leaving 15 bases between the germline ends. Germline V gene data show CDR1 as SQVTM and CDR2 as ANQGSEA. The CDR3 spans 13 residues. CDR3 coding DNA: TGCAGCGTTAAACAGGGAATGGTGGAGACCCAGTACTTC. Translated: CSVKQGMVETQYF.

This clonotype was seen more than once but under ten times. The V call is TRBV12-3 or TRBV12-4, the J call TRBJ1-5; possibly TRBD1 for D (5 bases). The CDR3 covers 14 residues. The V end lost 5 bases, the J end lost 6 bases, and 14 bases lay between the germline ends. The CDR3: CASSPPGRGQPQHF. The DNA for the CDR3 is TGTGCCAGCAGTCCCCCAGGGAGAGGTCAGCCCCAGCATTTT.

This rearrangement joins TRBV7-3 to TRBJ2-3; D not resolved. CDR1 is SGHTA and CDR2 is FQGTGA in the germline V gene. V lost 5 bases and J lost 0, with 3 bases in between. The CDR3 is made up of 12 amino acids. The DNA of the CDR3 is TGTGCCAGCAGCGTTAGCACAGATACGCAGTATTTT. Its protein product is CASSVSTDTQYF.